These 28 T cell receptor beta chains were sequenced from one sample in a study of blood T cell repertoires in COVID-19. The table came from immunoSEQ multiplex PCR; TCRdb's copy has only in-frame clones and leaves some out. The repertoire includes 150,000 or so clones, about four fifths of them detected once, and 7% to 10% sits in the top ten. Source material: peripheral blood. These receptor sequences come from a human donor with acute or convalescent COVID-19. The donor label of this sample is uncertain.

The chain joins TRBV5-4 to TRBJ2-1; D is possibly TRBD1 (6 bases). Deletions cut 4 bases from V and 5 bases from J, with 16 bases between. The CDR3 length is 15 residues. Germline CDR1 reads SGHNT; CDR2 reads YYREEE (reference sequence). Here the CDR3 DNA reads TGTGCCAGCAGCCGCTCGGGACAAATTAACAATGAGCAGTTCTTC. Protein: CASSRSGQINNEQFF.

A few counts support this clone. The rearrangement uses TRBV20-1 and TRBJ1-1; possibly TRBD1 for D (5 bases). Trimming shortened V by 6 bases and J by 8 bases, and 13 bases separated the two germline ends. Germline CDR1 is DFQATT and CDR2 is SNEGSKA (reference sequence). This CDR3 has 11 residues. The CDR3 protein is CSAGPGGEAFF. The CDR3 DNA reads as TGCAGTGCGGGACCGGGGGGGGAAGCTTTCTTT.

CDR3 bases: TGTGCCAGCAGCGGGACAGCCAAGGCTGGCTACACCTTC. This codes for CASSGTAKAGYTF. V and J are TRBV6-5 and TRBJ1-2, with TRBD1 identical over 7 bases. Germline lookup yields CDR1 MNHEY and CDR2 SVGAGI. The CDR3 loop spans 13 amino acids. The J segment lost 7 bases and the V segment lost 6 bases, leaving 8 bases of the junction unmatched.

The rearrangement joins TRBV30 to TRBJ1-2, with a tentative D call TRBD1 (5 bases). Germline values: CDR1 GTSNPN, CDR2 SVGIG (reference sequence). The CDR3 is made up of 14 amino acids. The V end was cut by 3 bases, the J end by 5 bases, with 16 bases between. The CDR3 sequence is CAWRARQGWYGYTF. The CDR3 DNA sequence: TGTGCCTGGAGAGCCCGCCAGGGTTGGTATGGCTACACCTTC.

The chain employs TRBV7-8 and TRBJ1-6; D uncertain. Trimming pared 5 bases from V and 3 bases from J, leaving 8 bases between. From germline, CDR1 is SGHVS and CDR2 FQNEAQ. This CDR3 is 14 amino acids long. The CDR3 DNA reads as TGTGCCAGCAGCCACAGTGACTATAATTCACCCCTCCACTTT. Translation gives CASSHSDYNSPLHF.

CDR3 loop: CATSDLGRNTQYF. The CDR3 nucleotides read TGTGCCACCAGTGATTTAGGGAGGAACACGCAGTATTTT. J is TRBJ2-3 and V is TRBV24-1; weak D call: TRBD2 (6 bases). Trimming took off 1 base at V and 9 bases at J, with 10 bases between the two ends. The CDR3 contains 13 residues. Germline lookup yields CDR1 KGHDR and CDR2 SFDVKD.

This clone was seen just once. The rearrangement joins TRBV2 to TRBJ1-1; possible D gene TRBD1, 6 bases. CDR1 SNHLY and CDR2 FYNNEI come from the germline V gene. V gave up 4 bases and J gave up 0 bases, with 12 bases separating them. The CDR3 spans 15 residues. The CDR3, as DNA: TGTGCCAGCAGTGCCGGGACAAGATTGAACACTGAAGCTTTCTTT. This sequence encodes CASSAGTRLNTEAFF.

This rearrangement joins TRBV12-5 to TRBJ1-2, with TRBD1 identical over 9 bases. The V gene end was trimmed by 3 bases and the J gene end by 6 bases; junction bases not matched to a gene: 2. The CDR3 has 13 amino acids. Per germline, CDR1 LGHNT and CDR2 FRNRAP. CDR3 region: CASGFGQGNGYTF. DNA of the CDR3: TGTGCTAGTGGTTTCGGACAGGGGAATGGCTACACCTTC. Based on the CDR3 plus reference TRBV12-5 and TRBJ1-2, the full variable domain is DARVTQTPRHKVTEMGQEVTMRCQPILGHNTVFWYRQTMMQGLELLAYFRNRAPLDDSGMPKDRFSAEMPDATLATLKIQPSEPRDSAVYFCASGFGQGNGYTFGSGTRLTVV.

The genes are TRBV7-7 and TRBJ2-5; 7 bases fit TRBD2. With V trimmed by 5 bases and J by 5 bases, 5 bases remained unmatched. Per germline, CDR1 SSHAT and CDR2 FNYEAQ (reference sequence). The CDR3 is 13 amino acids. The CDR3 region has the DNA TGTGCCAGCAGCCCGGGGGGTCGGGAGACCCAGTACTTC. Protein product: CASSPGGRETQYF.

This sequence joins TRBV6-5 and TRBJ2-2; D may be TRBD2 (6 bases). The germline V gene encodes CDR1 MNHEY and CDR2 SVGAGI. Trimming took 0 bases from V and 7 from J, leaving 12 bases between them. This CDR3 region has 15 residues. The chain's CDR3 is CASSYSKAGIGELFF. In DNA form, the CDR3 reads TGTGCCAGCAGTTACTCGAAAGCGGGCATCGGGGAGCTGTTTTTT.

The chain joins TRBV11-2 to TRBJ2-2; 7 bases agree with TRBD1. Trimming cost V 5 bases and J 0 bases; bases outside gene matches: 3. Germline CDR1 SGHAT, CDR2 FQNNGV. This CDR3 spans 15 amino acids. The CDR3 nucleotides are TGTGCCAGCAGCCAGGGGGTCGCGAACACCGGGGAGCTGTTTTTT. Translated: CASSQGVANTGELFF.

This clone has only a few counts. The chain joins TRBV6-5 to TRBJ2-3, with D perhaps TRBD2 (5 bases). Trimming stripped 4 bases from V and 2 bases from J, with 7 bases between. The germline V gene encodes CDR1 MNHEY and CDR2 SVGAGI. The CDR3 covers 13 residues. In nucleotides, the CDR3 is TGTGCCAGCAGTTGGACTCTCACAGATACGCAGTATTTT. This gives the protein CASSWTLTDTQYF.

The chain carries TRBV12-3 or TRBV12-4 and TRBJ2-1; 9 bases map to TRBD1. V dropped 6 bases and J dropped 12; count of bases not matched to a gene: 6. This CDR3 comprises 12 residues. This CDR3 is CASSQGTGRQFF. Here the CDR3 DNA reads TGTGCCAGCAGCCAGGGGACAGGGCGGCAGTTCTTC.

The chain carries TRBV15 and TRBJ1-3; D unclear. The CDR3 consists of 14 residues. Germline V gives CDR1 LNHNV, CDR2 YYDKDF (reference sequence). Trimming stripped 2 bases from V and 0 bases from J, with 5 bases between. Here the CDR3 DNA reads TGTGCCACCAGCAGAAGCCGCTCTGGAAACACCATATATTTT. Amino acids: CATSRSRSGNTIYF.

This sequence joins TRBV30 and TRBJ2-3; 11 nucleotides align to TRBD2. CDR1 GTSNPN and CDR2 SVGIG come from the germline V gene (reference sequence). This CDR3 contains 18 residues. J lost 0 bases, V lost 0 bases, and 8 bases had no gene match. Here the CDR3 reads CAWSVLAGDLSSTDTQYF. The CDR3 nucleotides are TGTGCCTGGAGTGTACTAGCGGGGGACCTCTCTAGCACAGATACGCAGTATTTT.

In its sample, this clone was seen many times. This CDR3 is CASRDGTSGVADTQYF. The DNA of the CDR3 is TGTGCCAGCAGGGACGGGACTAGCGGTGTTGCAGATACGCAGTATTTT. The chain couples TRBV2 to TRBJ2-3, with TRBD2 matching over 11 bases. This CDR3 comprises 16 residues. Germline V gene sequence: CDR1 SNHLY, CDR2 FYNNEI. V shed 6 bases, J shed 4 bases, and the junction held 9 bases outside the gene matches.

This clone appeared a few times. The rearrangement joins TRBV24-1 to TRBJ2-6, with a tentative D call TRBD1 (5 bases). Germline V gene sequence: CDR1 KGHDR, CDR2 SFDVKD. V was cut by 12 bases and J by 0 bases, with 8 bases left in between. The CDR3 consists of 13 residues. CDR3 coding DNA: TGTGCCGTCCAGGGCTCTGGGGCCAACGTCCTGACTTTC. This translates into CAVQGSGANVLTF.

The CDR3 loop reads CATSDRASGGGYTF. The CDR3 bases are TGTGCCACCAGTGACCGGGCTTCCGGAGGGGGCTACACCTTC. V usage is TRBV24-1 and J usage is TRBJ1-2; D remains ambiguous. Germline V lookup: CDR1 KGHDR, CDR2 SFDVKD. This CDR3 region has 14 residues. Trimming removed 4 bases from V and 8 bases from J, with 16 bases in between.

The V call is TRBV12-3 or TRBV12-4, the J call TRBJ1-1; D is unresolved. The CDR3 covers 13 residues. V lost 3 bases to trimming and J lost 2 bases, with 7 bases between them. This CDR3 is CASSFAENTEAFF. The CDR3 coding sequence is TGTGCCAGCAGTTTTGCGGAAAACACTGAAGCTTTCTTT.

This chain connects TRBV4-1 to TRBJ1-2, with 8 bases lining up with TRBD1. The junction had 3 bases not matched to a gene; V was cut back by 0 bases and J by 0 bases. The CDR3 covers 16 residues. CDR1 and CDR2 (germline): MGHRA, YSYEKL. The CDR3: CASSQEVGQANYGYTF. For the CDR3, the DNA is TGCGCCAGCAGCCAAGAAGTGGGACAGGCTAACTATGGCTACACCTTC.

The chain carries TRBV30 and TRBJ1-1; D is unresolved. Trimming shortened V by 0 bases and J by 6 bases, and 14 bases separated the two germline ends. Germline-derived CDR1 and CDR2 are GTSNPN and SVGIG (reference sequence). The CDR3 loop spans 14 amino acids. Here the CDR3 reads CAWSVLGEIAEAFF. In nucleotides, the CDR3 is TGTGCCTGGAGTGTACTCGGGGAAATCGCTGAAGCTTTCTTT.

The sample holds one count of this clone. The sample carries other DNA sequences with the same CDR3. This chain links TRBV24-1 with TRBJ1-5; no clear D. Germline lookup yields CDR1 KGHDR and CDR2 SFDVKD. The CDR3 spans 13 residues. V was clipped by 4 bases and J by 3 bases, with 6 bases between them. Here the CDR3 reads CATSDRSNQPQHF. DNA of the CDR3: TGTGCCACCAGTGACCGGTCCAATCAGCCCCAGCATTTT.

The CDR3 loop is CAWSHSGDYGYTF. CDR3 in DNA: TGTGCCTGGAGTCACAGCGGTGACTATGGCTACACCTTC. The chain uses TRBV30 and TRBJ1-2; D is ambiguous. This CDR3 has 13 amino acids. The V end was cut by 2 bases, the J end by 3 bases, with 10 bases between. Germline lookup yields CDR1 GTSNPN and CDR2 SVGIG (reference sequence).

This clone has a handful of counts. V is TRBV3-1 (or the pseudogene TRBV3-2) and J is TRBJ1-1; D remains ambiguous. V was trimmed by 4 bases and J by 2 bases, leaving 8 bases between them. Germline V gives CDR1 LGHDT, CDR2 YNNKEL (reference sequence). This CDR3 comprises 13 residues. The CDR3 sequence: CASSLGLNTEAFF. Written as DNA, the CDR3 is TGTGCCAGCAGCCTGGGCCTAAACACTGAAGCTTTCTTT.

The CDR3 DNA sequence: TGTGCCAGCAGCCCGCAGCGGAGCTCCTACAATGAGCAGTTCTTC. Its protein product is CASSPQRSSYNEQFF. This chain joins TRBV5-4 and TRBJ2-1; maybe TRBD2 (5 bases). V shed 4 bases and J shed 0 bases, with 11 bases lying between them. Germline-derived CDR1 and CDR2 are SGHNT and YYREEE (reference sequence). CDR3 length equals 15 residues. Full variable domain (missing parts from reference TRBV5-4 and TRBJ2-1): ETGVTQSPTHLIKTRGQQVTLRCSSQSGHNTVSWYQQALGQGPQFIFQYYREEENGRGNFPPRFSGLQFPNYSSELNVNALELDDSALYLCASSPQRSSYNEQFFGPGTRLTVL.

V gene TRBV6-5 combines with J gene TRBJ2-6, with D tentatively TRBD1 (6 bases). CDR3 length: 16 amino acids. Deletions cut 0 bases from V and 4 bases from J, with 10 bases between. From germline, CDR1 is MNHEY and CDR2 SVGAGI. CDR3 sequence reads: CASSYSGTRGANVLTF. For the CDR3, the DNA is TGTGCCAGCAGTTACTCCGGGACACGGGGGGCCAACGTCCTGACTTTC.

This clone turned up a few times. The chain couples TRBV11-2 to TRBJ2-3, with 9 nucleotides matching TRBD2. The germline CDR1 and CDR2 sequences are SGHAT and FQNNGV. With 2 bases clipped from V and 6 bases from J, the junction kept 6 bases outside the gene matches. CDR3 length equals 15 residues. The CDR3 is CASSLMGGGADTQYF. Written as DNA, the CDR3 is TGTGCCAGCAGCTTAATGGGCGGGGGGGCCGATACGCAGTATTTT.

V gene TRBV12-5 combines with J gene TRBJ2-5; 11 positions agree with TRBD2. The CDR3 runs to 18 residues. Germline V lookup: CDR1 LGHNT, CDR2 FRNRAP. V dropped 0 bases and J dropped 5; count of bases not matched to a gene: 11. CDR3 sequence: CASGLVAGSGGASETQYF. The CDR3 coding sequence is TGTGCTAGTGGTTTGGTAGCCGGTAGCGGGGGGGCAAGTGAGACCCAGTACTTC.